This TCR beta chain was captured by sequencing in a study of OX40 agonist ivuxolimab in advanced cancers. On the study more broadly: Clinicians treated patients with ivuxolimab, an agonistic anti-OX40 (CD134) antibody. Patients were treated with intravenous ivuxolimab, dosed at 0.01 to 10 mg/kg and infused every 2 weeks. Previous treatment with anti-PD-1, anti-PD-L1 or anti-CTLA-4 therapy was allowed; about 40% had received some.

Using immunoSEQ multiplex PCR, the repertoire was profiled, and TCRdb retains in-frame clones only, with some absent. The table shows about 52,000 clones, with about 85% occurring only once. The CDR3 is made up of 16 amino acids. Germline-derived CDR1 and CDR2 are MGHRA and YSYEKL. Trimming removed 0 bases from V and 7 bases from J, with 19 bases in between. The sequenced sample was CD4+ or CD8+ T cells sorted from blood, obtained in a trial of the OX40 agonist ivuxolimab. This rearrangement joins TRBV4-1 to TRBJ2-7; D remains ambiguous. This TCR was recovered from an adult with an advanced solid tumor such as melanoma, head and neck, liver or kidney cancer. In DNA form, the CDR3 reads TGCGCCAGCAGCCAAGATCCGGATTACCCCCCGGAGGAGCAGTACTTC. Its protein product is CASSQDPDYPPEEQYF.